The subject of this entry is one T cell receptor (beta chain). Its antigen remains unidentified. This entry comes from a study of molecular identifiers for immune sequencing clone quantification. The study, taken as a whole, reports: Effector cells had over 98% of their molecules in clones above 20 RNA copies, while naive cells had under 1%.

Sorted naive CD8 T cells, roughly 19,000 to 1,100,000, were sequenced from 10%, 30% or 50% RNA. Bulk TCR library preparation followed previously described methods with listed TCR primers. TCRdb called the PCR reads again in MiXCR, with one record for every CDR3 protein. Among 400,000 to 600,000 distinct CDR3 sequences listed, about 25% were seen once. This CDR3 region has 16 residues. Germline assignment: CDR1 SGHAT and CDR2 FQNNGV. V shed 7 bases, J shed 6 bases, and the junction held 17 bases outside the gene matches. The TCR originated in a human donor in good health. Some libraries in this study had Jurkat cell RNA spiked in. Source material: naive CD8+ T cells from blood, with Jurkat cell RNA spiked in. Indicated subset: FACS-sorted CD8+CD4-CCR7+CD45RA+ naive T cells. The V gene is TRBV11-2, the J gene TRBJ2-5, with TRBD1 matching over 7 bases. CDR3 region: CASTDAGTVLWKTQYF. CDR3 DNA sequence: TGTGCCAGCACCGACGCCGGGACAGTTCTGTGGAAGACCCAGTACTTC.